This T cell receptor (beta chain) was captured in a study of T-cell reconstitution after alpha-beta-depleted transplantation in children. Broader study findings: After transplant, at about two months, alpha-beta T cells were reportedly derived from several hundred expanded graft clones.

Trimming took 1 base from V and 2 from J, leaving 3 bases between them. Germline V gene data show CDR1 as SGHDN and CDR2 as FVKESK. The CDR3 is made up of 12 amino acids. The library targeted TCRbeta and was prepared with unique molecular identifiers. TCRdb redid the calling of the PCR reads with MiXCR, one entry per CDR3 protein. This repertoire shows 440,000 or so distinct CDR3 sequences, over 40% found once; its top ten account for 27%. Note on this clonotype: Its target is unknown. A much more abundant neighbour one base away suggests this may be a read error.

The sample in question was PBMCs, obtained before TCRalphabeta/CD19-depleted stem cell transplant. The sequence derives from a girl aged 2 to 10 with aplastic anemia, due to receive a stem cell transplant. This chain links TRBV14 with TRBJ2-7; D is uncertain. CDR3: CASSQVAYEQYF. The CDR3 nucleotides read TGTGCCAGCAGCCAAGTGGCCTACGAGCAGTACTTC.